This T cell receptor beta chain comes out of a study of CD8 T cells in ankylosing spondylitis. Study outcomes and limitations: Researchers reportedly found disease-linked clones significantly enriched in matched ankylosing spondylitis synovial fluid. Disease-linked clones bore a CD8+ phenotype and were relatively rare in peripheral blood.

Preparation of TCR beta libraries was done by quantitative 5'-RACE with molecular barcodes. TCRdb processed the 5' RACE reads anew with MiXCR; each CDR3 protein has one entry. The sample lists roughly 260,000 distinct CDR3 sequences, 15% to 20% occurring once. Comment on this clonotype: Its antigen is currently unknown.

CDR1 and CDR2 (germline): LGHNA, YNFKEQ. The CDR3 has 14 amino acids. V lost 1 base to trimming and J lost 5 bases, with 11 bases between them. Source material: blood, either unsorted or a sorted T cell fraction (not recorded which). The TCR originated in a male donor with ankylosing spondylitis or in good health (not recorded which). The chain carries TRBV4-2 and TRBJ2-5; D is possibly TRBD1 (7 bases). Written as DNA, the CDR3 is TGTGCCAGCAGCCAAGGGACAGGAGGGGAGACCCAGTACTTC. Translated, it gives CASSQGTGGETQYF.